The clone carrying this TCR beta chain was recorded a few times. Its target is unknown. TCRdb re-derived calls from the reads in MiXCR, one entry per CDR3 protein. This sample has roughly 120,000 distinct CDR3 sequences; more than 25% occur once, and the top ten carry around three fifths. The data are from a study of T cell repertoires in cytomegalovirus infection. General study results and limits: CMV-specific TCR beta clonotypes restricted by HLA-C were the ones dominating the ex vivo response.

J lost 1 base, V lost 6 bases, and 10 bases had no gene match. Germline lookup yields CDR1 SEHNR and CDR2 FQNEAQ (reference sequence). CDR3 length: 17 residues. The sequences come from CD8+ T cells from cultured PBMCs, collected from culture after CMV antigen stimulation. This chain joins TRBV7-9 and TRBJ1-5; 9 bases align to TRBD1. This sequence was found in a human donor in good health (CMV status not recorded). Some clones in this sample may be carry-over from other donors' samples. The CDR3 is CASSAGQGKRSNQPQHF. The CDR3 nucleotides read TGTGCCAGCAGTGCGGGACAGGGAAAAAGGAGCAATCAGCCCCAGCATTTT.